What follows are 6 T cell receptor beta chains derived from one specimen sequenced in a study of T cell changes during pregnancy in multiple sclerosis. This table comes from immunoSEQ multiplex PCR, and its TCRdb copy is limited to in-frame clones, with some not included. The sample has over 50,000 clones, about nine tenths seen once. The sequencing used peripheral blood, collected in the first trimester of pregnancy. All receptors come from a female donor in good health, enrolled as a control in a pregnancy study.

V usage is TRBV7-2 and J usage is TRBJ1-1, with TRBD1 matching 7 bases. The CDR3 runs 14 residues. Per the germline V gene, CDR1 is SGHTA and CDR2 is FQGNSA. Trimming cost V 3 bases and J 4 bases; bases outside gene matches: 5. In DNA, the CDR3 is TGTGCCAGCAGCTTTAACAGGGGATTCACTGAAGCTTTCTTT. It specifies CASSFNRGFTEAFF.

This chain links TRBV9 with TRBJ2-1, with TRBD1 matching over 9 bases. The J segment lost 8 bases and the V segment lost 4 bases, leaving 13 bases of the junction unmatched. Germline V gene data show CDR1 as SGDLS and CDR2 as YYNGEE. The CDR3 has 16 residues. The chain's CDR3 is CASSPYTRTGVDEQFF. CDR3 DNA: TGTGCCAGCAGCCCATACACCCGGACAGGGGTCGATGAGCAGTTCTTC.

The genes are TRBV19 and TRBJ2-1, with D possibly TRBD2 on 7 matching bases. This CDR3 is built from 16 residues. With 4 bases removed from V and 8 bases from J, the gap between germline ends came to 21 bases. CDR1 and CDR2 (germline): LNHDA, SQIVND (reference sequence). The CDR3 region has the DNA TGTGCCAGTAGTACCCCTGGGGCGGGGGCCGGGGATGAGCAGTTCTTC. This sequence encodes CASSTPGAGAGDEQFF.

V usage is TRBV5-4 and J usage is TRBJ2-3, with D perhaps matching TRBD1 (5 bases). CDR3 length: 14 residues. Germline V gives CDR1 SGHNT, CDR2 YYREEE (reference sequence). V was shortened by 0 bases and J by 2 bases, with 7 bases between the two germline ends. CDR3 loop: CASSLAGNTDTQYF. The CDR3 region has the DNA TGTGCCAGCAGCTTGGCAGGGAACACAGATACGCAGTATTTT.

The chain joins TRBV6-5 to TRBJ2-5; D gene unclear. Germline V gene sequence: CDR1 MNHEY, CDR2 SVGAGI. The CDR3 has 15 residues. V was trimmed by 6 bases and J by 1 base, leaving 15 bases between them. Here the CDR3 DNA reads TGTGCCAGCAGCCCGATAGCCGGTGGCCAAGAGACCCAGTACTTC. Protein product: CASSPIAGGQETQYF.

The genes are TRBV7-9 and TRBJ1-4; TRBD1 matches at 8 bases. Germline lookup yields CDR1 SEHNR and CDR2 FQNEAQ (reference sequence). Trimming at V came to 4 bases and at J to 9 bases, leaving 7 bases not matched to a gene. CDR3 length equals 14 residues. CDR3 residues: CASSSDRDAKKLFF. The DNA for the CDR3 is TGTGCCAGCAGCTCGGACAGGGATGCTAAAAAACTGTTTTTT.